One and the same sample provided the 28 T cell receptor beta chains below, sequenced in a study of blood T cells in healthy people across ages (dated by TCRdb to between 2015 and 2017). The receptor library was made with 5' RACE. Sequencing relied on an Illumina HiSeq 2500. A second roughly 7 to 11 cycle PCR used a sample-barcoded 5' primer and a J-beta primer mix. Clones were called with MiXCR by TCRdb after fastp trimmed the public reads at Q25, and only in-frame beta chains were retained. Each CDR3 protein gets just one entry, which takes the most common genes and DNA from the rows behind it. This sample lists approximately 800,000 distinct CDR3 sequences; 62% were detected once. The leading ten clones occupy about a quarter of the sample. The sequenced sample consisted of blood. The receptors shown here come from a man aged 25 to 45 in good health.

The chain joins TRBV20-1 to TRBJ2-7; D not resolved. This CDR3 has 12 amino acids. The germline gives CDR1 DFQATT, CDR2 SNEGSKA (reference sequence). Trimming removed 6 bases from V and 3 bases from J, with 12 bases in between. The CDR3 DNA sequence: TGCAGTGCGATCGCAAGGGTCTACGAGCAGTACTTC. Its translation is CSAIARVYEQYF.

This clonotype was detected only once. J is TRBJ2-7 and V is TRBV4-2; possible D gene TRBD2, 6 bases. The length of the CDR3 is 15 residues. V was trimmed by 0 bases and J by 2 bases, leaving 11 bases between them. Germline CDR1 LGHNA, CDR2 YNFKEQ. The CDR3 spells CASSQEPWTTYEQYF. The DNA for the CDR3 is TGTGCCAGCAGCCAAGAACCCTGGACTACCTACGAGCAGTACTTC.

This rearrangement joins TRBV20-1 to TRBJ2-5; 7 nucleotides agree with TRBD1. V was pared by 5 bases and J by 2 bases, with 5 bases of the junction left unmatched. This CDR3 contains 13 residues. CDR1 is DFQATT, CDR2 SNEGSKA, per germline (reference sequence). The CDR3 sequence: CSAPTGPQETQYF. The CDR3 DNA sequence: TGCAGTGCTCCGACAGGGCCACAAGAGACCCAGTACTTC.

This clonotype turned up a few times. The chain recombines TRBV20-1 with TRBJ2-3; 9 nucleotides line up with TRBD2. CDR1 and CDR2 from the germline V gene are DFQATT and SNEGSKA (reference sequence). Trimming cost V 3 bases and J 5 bases; bases outside gene matches: 12. The CDR3 is made up of 16 amino acids. In nucleotides, the CDR3 is TGCAGTGCTAGTGGTACCCGCGGGGGGGAGGTAGATACGCAGTATTTT. It translates to CSASGTRGGEVDTQYF.

A note on this clonotype: A single base separates this from a much larger clone, so it may be a read error. The genes are TRBV10-3 and TRBJ2-4; D gene ambiguous. The DNA end is more similar to TRBJ2-5, so the J call may be wrong. This CDR3 has 11 amino acids. Germline V gives CDR1 ENHRY, CDR2 SYGVKD. The CDR3 sequence is CAISDGETQYF. The CDR3 nucleotides are TGTGCCATCAGTGATGGAGAGACCCAGTACTTC.

The gene calls are TRBV20-1 and TRBJ2-2; the match to TRBD2 covers 8 bases. Germline CDR1 DFQATT, CDR2 SNEGSKA (reference sequence). The CDR3 is 16 amino acids. V shed 3 bases and J 0 bases; nucleotides not matched to a gene: 6. CDR3 sequence reads: CSASRSGGSNTGELFF. The CDR3 bases are TGCAGTGCTAGTCGGAGCGGGGGCTCGAACACCGGGGAGCTGTTTTTT.

The gene calls are TRBV7-9 and TRBJ2-7; TRBD1 aligns across 9 bases. CDR1 SEHNR and CDR2 FQNEAQ come from the germline V gene (reference sequence). The V segment lost 4 bases and the J segment 4 bases; nucleotides outside the gene matches: 8. The CDR3 runs 15 residues. CDR3 sequence (DNA): TGTGCCAGCAGCTCGCGCCGTGGGACAGGGTACGAGCAGTACTTC. Its translation is CASSSRRGTGYEQYF.

The genes are TRBV12-3 or TRBV12-4 and TRBJ2-3; 13 bases align to TRBD2. There are 17 residues in the CDR3. J lost 6 bases, V lost 2 bases, and 8 bases had no gene match. In DNA form, the CDR3 reads TGTGCCAGCAGTTTAAACCTCCGACTAGCGGGGGGTGATACGCAGTATTTT. Protein: CASSLNLRLAGGDTQYF.

For the CDR3, the DNA is TGCAGTGCTAGAGTAAATATAAACAGGGTGGGGATCACCTTTAGCTCCTACAATGAGCAGTTCTTC. Residues: CSARVNINRVGITFSSYNEQFF. The chain uses TRBV20-1 and TRBJ2-1, with D possibly matching TRBD1 (6 bases). This CDR3 is built from 22 residues. Trimming took off 1 base at V and 0 bases at J, with 31 bases between the two ends. Germline values: CDR1 DFQATT, CDR2 SNEGSKA (reference sequence).

The table lists this clonotype with a few counts. This sequence joins TRBV20-1 and TRBJ2-1; 11 bases map to TRBD1. This CDR3 contains 15 residues. Trimming removed 4 bases from V and 3 bases from J; junction bases left unmatched: 5. Germline assignment: CDR1 DFQATT and CDR2 SNEGSKA (reference sequence). Written as DNA, the CDR3 is TGCAGTGCTATCACCGGGACAGGGGGCTACAATGAGCAGTTCTTC. It yields the protein CSAITGTGGYNEQFF.

This clonotype was detected only a few times. The genes are TRBV29-1 and TRBJ2-1; possibly TRBD2 for D (6 bases). The CDR3 is 13 residues long. The ends were cut back, 4 bases at V and 9 bases at J, with 16 bases in the middle. Per the germline V gene, CDR1 is SQVTM and CDR2 is ANQGSEA. In nucleotides, the CDR3 is TGCAGCGTTGTGGGGGACTCCGTCGGTGAGCAGTTCTTC. This codes for CSVVGDSVGEQFF.

A word on this clonotype: An end of the junction does not agree with germline; a read error may underlie this. The chain is built from TRBV7-2 and TRBJ2-5; D uncertain. Germline assignment: CDR1 SGHTA and CDR2 FQGNSA. The CDR3 spans 16 residues. CDR3 sequence reads: CASSLNPSPRLGTQYF. DNA of the CDR3: TGTGCTAGCAGCTTGAACCCCTCACCGAGGTTGGGGACCCAGTACTTC.

This sequence joins TRBV9 and TRBJ1-2; D gene uncertain. Trimming removed 0 bases at V and 2 bases at J, with 11 bases between. CDR1 is SGDLS and CDR2 is YYNGEE in the germline V gene. This CDR3 has 15 residues. The DNA of the CDR3 is TGTGCCAGCAGCGTAGCGATGGGCGCAAACTATGGCTACACCTTC. Its translation is CASSVAMGANYGYTF.

The chain combines TRBV2 with TRBJ1-6, with D uncertain. The CDR3 is made up of 14 amino acids. Germline V gene sequence: CDR1 SNHLY, CDR2 FYNNEI. The V end lost 4 bases, the J end lost 6 bases, and 10 bases lay between the germline ends. The CDR3 spells CASSGEPLNSPLHF. The CDR3, as DNA: TGTGCCAGCAGTGGGGAACCACTTAATTCACCCCTCCACTTT.

As to this clonotype: Sequence at one end of the junction differs from germline and may be a read error. The genes are TRBV5-1 and TRBJ2-2, with D possibly TRBD2 on 5 matching bases. The V gene's germline CDR1 is SGHRS and CDR2 YFSETQ. This CDR3 contains 14 residues. CDR3 protein: CASSLDPTTGEPFF. The CDR3 nucleotides read TGCGCCAGCAGCTTGGATCCGACAACCGGGGAGCCGTTTTTT.

This clonotype was counted only a few times. This rearrangement joins TRBV3-1 to TRBJ2-3, with no clear D. The ends were cut back, 1 base at V and 5 bases at J, with 4 bases in the middle. CDR1 and CDR2 from the germline V gene are LGHDT and YNNKEL (reference sequence). This CDR3 has 12 amino acids. CDR3 in DNA: TGTGCCAGCAGCCAAGCCGTAGATACGCAGTATTTT. This gives the protein CASSQAVDTQYF.

This clonotype has more than one count but fewer than ten. The chain has TRBV5-5 and TRBJ2-3; D assignment may be TRBD1 or TRBD2 (5 bases each). Germline CDR1 is SGHKS and CDR2 is YYEKEE (reference sequence). The CDR3 consists of 15 residues. V was cut by 4 bases and J by 2 bases, with 14 bases left in between. CDR3 region: CASSPEAQATDTQYF. DNA of the CDR3: TGTGCCAGCAGCCCGGAGGCACAGGCCACAGATACGCAGTATTTT.

V usage is TRBV9 and J usage is TRBJ2-6; D is perhaps TRBD1 (6 bases). V lost 3 bases to trimming and J lost 3 bases, with 10 bases between them. CDR1 SGDLS and CDR2 YYNGEE come from the germline V gene. This CDR3 contains 15 residues. The CDR3 DNA reads as TGTGCCAGCAGCGATACAGGGAATGGGGCCAACGTCCTGACTTTC. Its translation is CASSDTGNGANVLTF. Full variable domain (missing parts from reference TRBV9 and TRBJ2-6): DSGVTQTPKHLITATGQRVTLRCSPRSGDLSVYWYQQSLDQGLQFLIQYYNGEERAKGNILERFSAQQFPDLHSELNLSSLELGDSALYFCASSDTGNGANVLTFGAGSRLTVL.

The gene calls are TRBV3-1 and TRBJ1-4; 7 bases are a match to TRBD1. J was trimmed by 5 bases and V by 6 bases; bases with no gene match: 6. Germline V lookup: CDR1 LGHDT, CDR2 YNNKEL (reference sequence). The CDR3 covers 14 residues. Here the CDR3 reads CASSRGGLNEKLFF. In DNA form, the CDR3 reads TGTGCCAGCAGTCGAGGGGGCTTAAATGAAAAACTGTTTTTT.

The chain links TRBV7-2 to TRBJ2-4; tentatively, D is TRBD2 (6 bases). V shed 6 bases and J shed 6 bases, with 12 bases lying between them. The CDR3 sequence is 13 residues long. In germline, CDR1 is SGHTA, CDR2 FQGNSA. In DNA form, the CDR3 reads TGTGCCAGCAGAGGAGGAGCGGGAAACATTCAGTACTTC. Translated, it gives CASRGGAGNIQYF.

The chain carries TRBV12-3 or TRBV12-4 and TRBJ1-2; 7 bases line up with TRBD1. The junction had 9 bases not matched to a gene; V was cut back by 7 bases and J by 7 bases. This CDR3 has 13 residues. The CDR3 nucleotides are TGTGCCAGCACCCTGACAGGGACTTGTGGCTACACCTTC. As protein: CASTLTGTCGYTF.

This clonotype has a handful of counts. The gene calls are TRBV29-1 and TRBJ2-7; 8 nucleotides agree with TRBD1. Trimming removed 2 bases from V and 2 bases from J; junction bases left unmatched: 8. This CDR3 region has 15 residues. Germline CDR1 and CDR2: SQVTM and ANQGSEA. The CDR3 DNA reads as TGCAGCGTTGAACGTGGACAGGGTCCAACCTACGAGCAGTACTTC. Protein sequence: CSVERGQGPTYEQYF.

The sample holds a few counts of this clonotype. This chain connects TRBV10-3 to TRBJ2-1, with D possibly TRBD2 on 6 matching bases. CDR3 size: 11 residues. Trimming stripped 2 bases from V and 10 bases from J, with 6 bases between. Germline lookup yields CDR1 ENHRY and CDR2 SYGVKD. This CDR3 is CAISEGGEQFF. CDR3 DNA sequence: TGTGCCATCAGTGAGGGAGGGGAGCAGTTCTTC.

V usage is TRBV2 and J usage is TRBJ1-2; no clear D gene. The CDR3 runs 13 residues. V was cut by 3 bases and J by 8 bases, with 13 bases left in between. CDR1 is SNHLY, CDR2 FYNNEI, per germline. The CDR3 nucleotides read TGTGCCAGCAGTGACAGGCAGCAGTTCGGCTACACCTTC. This sequence encodes CASSDRQQFGYTF.

The V call is TRBV7-3, the J call TRBJ2-1; 7 bases are a match to TRBD1. V shed 5 bases, J shed 0 bases, and the junction held 7 bases outside the gene matches. The length of the CDR3 is 16 residues. Germline V gene data show CDR1 as SGHTA and CDR2 as FQGTGA. The DNA of the CDR3 is TGTGCCAGCAGCGAATCCGGGACAGTCTCCTACAATGAGCAGTTCTTC. Its protein product is CASSESGTVSYNEQFF.

This clonotype showed up many times. This rearrangement joins TRBV20-1 to TRBJ2-1; TRBD2 matches at 9 bases. CDR3 length: 14 residues. V dropped 6 bases and J dropped 2; count of bases not matched to a gene: 5. CDR1 is DFQATT and CDR2 is SNEGSKA in the germline V gene (reference sequence). Written as DNA, the CDR3 is TGCAGTGCCCAGACTAGCGGAGCCTACAATGAGCAGTTCTTC. This encodes CSAQTSGAYNEQFF.

The CDR3 region is CASSVGGQGYTF. In DNA form, the CDR3 reads TGTGCCAGCAGCGTAGGAGGGCAGGGCTACACCTTC. The J gene is TRBJ1-2, the V gene TRBV7-8; D gene uncertain. Germline V gives CDR1 SGHVS, CDR2 FQNEAQ. V was clipped by 5 bases and J by 8 bases, with 12 bases between them. The length of the CDR3 is 12 residues.

This rearrangement joins TRBV20-1 to TRBJ2-7, with D possibly being TRBD1 or TRBD2 (5 bases each). Germline lookup yields CDR1 DFQATT and CDR2 SNEGSKA (reference sequence). The CDR3 extends over 14 amino acids. V shed 2 bases and J shed 6 bases, with 17 bases lying between them. CDR3 protein: CSARSGWSGSEQYF. The CDR3, as DNA: TGCAGTGCTAGATCGGGGTGGTCAGGGTCCGAGCAGTACTTC.